A selection of T cell receptor beta chains follows, all from one sample in a study of Ad26.COV2.S vaccination and SARS-CoV-2 variants. TCRdb's copy holds only in-frame clones and misses some; the assay was immunoSEQ multiplex PCR. The table records approximately 480,000 clones, approximately 90% of them present only once. Sequencing used peripheral blood, obtained in a trial of Ad26.COV2.S vaccine versus placebo. These receptors all stem from a person between 18 and 60 years old who received the Ad26.COV2.S COVID-19 vaccine or a placebo. Both conserved end residues are part of each CDR3. A D gene is named only where the DNA matches it firmly. Part of the rows lack a size; the others show once, few, many or a class for expanded clones.

abundance	len	v_gene	j_gene	d_gene	CDR3aa	CDR3nt
-	14	TRBV13	TRBJ1-3	TRBD1	CASTGTGVGNTIYF	TGTGCCAGCACGGGCACAGGGGTCGGAAACACCATATATTTT
-	13	TRBV7-2	TRBJ1-1	-	CASSLEGFGEAFF	TGTGCCAGCAGCTTAGAGGGATTTGGTGAAGCTTTCTTT
-	13	TRBV19	TRBJ2-7	TRBD2	CASSPGGGDEQYF	TGTGCCAGTAGTCCCGGGGGAGGGGACGAGCAGTACTTC
few	15	TRBV3-1/TRBV3-2	TRBJ2-7	TRBD2	CASSPGLAGAYEQYF	TGTGCCAGCAGCCCAGGACTAGCGGGAGCCTACGAGCAGTACTTC
-	13	TRBV27	TRBJ2-3	-	CASRTGQTDTQYF	TGTGCCAGCAGGACAGGCCAAACAGATACGCAGTATTTT
-	16	TRBV5-1	TRBJ2-1	TRBD2	CASSPFGAGDVHEQFF	TGCGCCAGCAGCCCCTTCGGAGCGGGAGATGTCCATGAGCAGTTCTTC
-	16	TRBV27	TRBJ2-1	TRBD1	CASSPTGGAQHNEQFF	TGTGCCAGCAGTCCAACAGGGGGAGCCCAACACAATGAGCAGTTCTTC
-	13	TRBV7-3	TRBJ2-3	TRBD1	CASSSTGGSTQYF	TGTGCCAGCAGCTCCACAGGGGGAAGTACGCAGTATTTT
-	18	TRBV4-2	TRBJ1-5	-	CASSQDLSSRASNQPQHF	TGTGCCAGCAGCCAAGACCTTTCGAGCCGGGCTAGCAATCAGCCCCAGCATTTT
-	15	TRBV14	TRBJ1-6	-	CASSQEQASYSPLHF	TGTGCCAGCAGCCAAGAACAGGCGTCTTATTCACCCCTCCACTTT
once	14	TRBV9	TRBJ2-2	-	CASRRSGNTGELFF	TGTGCCAGCAGACGTAGCGGCAACACCGGGGAGCTGTTTTTT
-	17	TRBV5-1	TRBJ2-1	-	CASSFVRGGGPHNEQFF	TGCGCCAGCAGCTTCGTAAGGGGGGGAGGCCCTCACAATGAGCAGTTCTTC
-	14	TRBV25-1	TRBJ1-2	TRBD1	CASSESDRAYGYTF	TGTGCCAGCAGTGAATCTGACAGGGCCTATGGCTACACCTTC
once	15	TRBV28	TRBJ2-2	-	CASSRSLGLTGELFF	TGTGCCAGCAGTAGGTCACTTGGACTAACCGGGGAGCTGTTTTTT
-	13	TRBV12-3/TRBV12-4	TRBJ2-7	TRBD2	CASTLAGQYEQYF	TGTGCCAGCACACTAGCGGGACAATACGAGCAGTACTTC
-	15	TRBV27	TRBJ2-3	-	CASRLTGRDTDTQYF	TGTGCCAGCAGATTGACAGGGCGGGACACAGATACGCAGTATTTT
-	15	TRBV6-5	TRBJ2-1	TRBD2	CASRSSPAGIVEQFF	TGTGCCAGCAGATCTAGCCCAGCGGGGATTGTGGAGCAGTTCTTC
-	15	TRBV6-5	TRBJ2-4	TRBD1	CASTPGQGGQNIQYF	TGTGCCAGCACTCCAGGACAGGGTGGACAAAACATTCAGTACTTC
-	16	TRBV7-8	TRBJ1-5	-	CASSLVGGVGNQPQHF	TGTGCCAGCAGCTTAGTAGGGGGAGTGGGCAATCAGCCCCAGCATTTT
-	18	TRBV6-6	TRBJ2-6	TRBD1	CASSRNRGHSSGANVLTF	TGTGCCAGCAGTCGAAACAGGGGGCACAGCTCTGGGGCCAACGTCCTGACTTTC
-	17	TRBV19	TRBJ1-5	-	CASSIGQGVVKDQPQHF	TGTGCCAGTAGTATAGGGCAGGGAGTCGTTAAGGATCAGCCCCAGCATTTT
-	12	TRBV30	TRBJ1-2	-	CAWTTGGYGYTF	TGTGCCTGGACCACAGGAGGGTATGGCTACACCTTC
-	15	TRBV5-4	TRBJ1-2	-	CASSLESARGYGYTF	TGTGCCAGCAGCTTGGAATCAGCTCGGGGCTATGGCTACACCTTC
-	11	TRBV15	TRBJ1-2	-	CATSWQGSYTF	TGTGCCACCAGCTGGCAGGGAAGCTACACCTTC
-	15	TRBV4-3	TRBJ2-3	TRBD2	CASSQGPSGSDTQYF	TGCGCCAGCAGCCAAGGGCCTAGCGGGTCAGATACGCAGTATTTT
-	15	TRBV6-1	TRBJ2-7	-	CASSEGDALDYEQYF	TGTGCCAGCAGTGAAGGAGACGCCTTGGATTACGAGCAGTACTTC
-	13	TRBV24-1	TRBJ2-1	-	CATSDGSSGEQFF	TGTGCCACCAGTGATGGGAGCAGCGGTGAGCAGTTCTTC
once	13	TRBV5-6	TRBJ1-4	TRBD1	CASSRQGLEKLFF	TGTGCCAGCAGCCGACAGGGGCTTGAAAAACTGTTTTTT
few	13	TRBV7-2	TRBJ2-7	-	CASSARPRYEQYF	TGTGCCAGCAGCGCACGTCCGAGGTACGAGCAGTACTTC
once	14	TRBV19	TRBJ1-1	TRBD1	CASSRTGTGLEAFF	TGTGCCAGTAGTAGAACCGGGACAGGACTTGAAGCTTTCTTT
-	17	TRBV9	TRBJ1-4	-	CASSTTGTLSYNEKLFF	TGTGCCAGCAGTACCACCGGGACACTGAGTTATAATGAAAAACTGTTTTTT
-	14	TRBV11-1	TRBJ2-7	TRBD1	CASSRRQGVGEQYF	TGTGCCAGCAGCAGACGACAGGGGGTTGGCGAGCAGTACTTC
-	15	TRBV11-2	TRBJ2-5	TRBD2	CASSLALAGAAGKYF	TGTGCCAGCAGCTTAGCTCTAGCGGGAGCCGCGGGGAAGTACTTC
once	16	TRBV5-1	TRBJ2-7	TRBD1	CASSQITGGLTYEQYF	TGCGCCAGCAGCCAAATAACAGGGGGCTTGACCTACGAGCAGTACTTC
-	14	TRBV30	TRBJ2-2	-	CAWSASGFPSELFF	TGTGCCTGGAGTGCTTCGGGTTTCCCCTCGGAGCTGTTTTTT
-	15	TRBV7-9	TRBJ2-7	TRBD1	CASSLGDRADYEQYF	TGTGCCAGCAGCTTAGGGGACAGGGCAGACTACGAGCAGTACTTC
-	15	TRBV20-1	TRBJ2-3	TRBD2	CSASPLTSGRGTQYF	TGCAGTGCTAGTCCCCTGACTAGCGGGAGAGGTACGCAGTATTTT
-	17	TRBV7-2	TRBJ2-2	TRBD2	CASSLAPLAGVSGELFF	TGTGCCAGCAGCTTAGCACCGTTAGCGGGAGTTTCCGGGGAGCTGTTTTTT
-	16	TRBV28	TRBJ2-1	-	CASSLALGANYNEQFF	TGTGCCAGCAGTTTAGCCCTAGGGGCGAACTACAATGAGCAGTTCTTC
-	14	TRBV6-4	TRBJ2-2	-	CASSSDSNTGELFF	TGTGCCAGCTCCAGCGACTCGAACACCGGGGAGCTGTTTTTT
-	14	TRBV29-1	TRBJ2-3	TRBD1	CSLSTGGLTDTQYF	TGCAGCCTTTCGACAGGGGGACTCACAGATACGCAGTATTTT
-	16	TRBV5-4	TRBJ2-3	TRBD2	CASSPTLAGGTDTQYF	TGTGCCAGCAGCCCCACACTAGCGGGGGGCACAGATACGCAGTATTTT
-	13	TRBV29-1	TRBJ2-6	-	CSASRAGANVLTF	TGCAGCGCCTCCAGGGCTGGGGCCAACGTCCTGACTTTC
-	19	TRBV27	TRBJ2-4	TRBD2	CASRTGTSDLTGAKNIQYF	TGTGCCAGCAGGACCGGGACTAGCGATTTGACAGGCGCCAAAAACATTCAGTACTTC
-	15	TRBV3-1/TRBV3-2	TRBJ2-1	-	CASSLTRRRYNEQFF	TGTGCCAGCAGCCTCACAAGGAGGAGGTACAATGAGCAGTTCTTC
-	14	TRBV16	TRBJ1-1	TRBD1	CASSHRGQGTEAFF	TGTGCCAGCAGCCATAGAGGACAGGGCACTGAAGCTTTCTTT
-	15	TRBV7-8	TRBJ2-1	-	CASSLDLASNNEQFF	TGTGCCAGCAGCTTAGATTTGGCCAGCAACAATGAGCAGTTCTTC
-	17	TRBV19	TRBJ2-5	-	CASSMGRVLTAQETQYF	TGTGCCAGTAGTATGGGCCGCGTATTGACGGCCCAAGAGACCCAGTACTTC
-	13	TRBV5-1	TRBJ1-1	-	CASSRGDNAEAFF	TGCGCCAGCAGCCGAGGGGACAACGCTGAAGCTTTCTTT
-	12	TRBV29-1	TRBJ1-2	-	CSVIRGNYGYTF	TGCAGCGTTATTCGGGGAAACTATGGCTACACCTTC
-	13	TRBV30	TRBJ2-7	-	CAFTGSSSYEQYF	TGTGCCTTTACAGGGAGCTCGTCCTACGAGCAGTACTTC
-	16	TRBV12-5	TRBJ1-6	-	CASGLLIRRVNSPLHF	TGTGCTAGTGGTTTGCTTATTCGACGGGTAAATTCACCCCTCCACTTT
few	19	TRBV5-1	TRBJ2-1	TRBD1	CASTEPGQGPLSSYNEQFF	TGCGCCAGCACTGAACCGGGACAGGGTCCCCTTAGCTCCTACAATGAGCAGTTCTTC